This TCR beta chain was documented in a study of T-cell reconstitution after alpha-beta-depleted transplantation in children. Study findings and constraints: Most T-cell counts and diversity one year after the transplant came from T cells that were newly produced. Reportedly, alpha-beta T cells present about two months post-transplant originated from several hundred expanded clones of graft origin.

This CDR3 is built from 10 residues. V lost 1 base and J 14 bases, leaving 8 bases between the germline ends. Per germline, CDR1 SGHAT and CDR2 FQNNGV. This clonotype was observed many times. Its antigen is undetermined. For TCRbeta, the library was prepared with unique molecular identifiers. TCRdb recomputed calls from the PCR reads with MiXCR, one row per CDR3 protein. The table has hundreds of thousands of distinct CDR3 sequences, more than 20% seen once. The material sequenced was PBMCs, mostly from graft donor cells, taken 360 days after TCRalphabeta/CD19-depleted stem cell transplant. The chain carries TRBV11-2 and TRBJ1-1, with D uncertain. This TCR came from a boy younger than two who had a stem cell transplant for acute myeloid leukemia, so the T cells may come from the graft donor. This CDR3 is CASSLGVLFF. The CDR3 nucleotides are TGTGCCAGCAGCTTAGGAGTTCTCTTCTTT.